The rows below give T cell receptor beta chains drawn from one sample of a study of radiotherapy plus CTLA-4 blockade in lung cancer. TCRdb's table, derived via immunoSEQ multiplex PCR, lists solely in-frame clones and lacks some. This sample yields roughly 100,000 clones, of which about 85% are seen a single time; under 2.5% belongs to the top ten. This specimen was peripheral blood, taken from a patient treated with radiotherapy plus ipilimumab. The source of these receptors is a human donor with non-small cell lung cancer that progressed on radiotherapy plus ipilimumab. Some clones in this sample may be carry-over from other donors' samples. The CDR3 runs from the conserved cysteine through the conserved F or W. Fields, in order: D gene, V gene, CDR3 protein. A D gene is named only where the DNA matches it firmly.

.,TRBV9,CASSRPGLYNEQFF
.,TRBV11-2,CASSLGVPAEQYF
TRBD2,TRBV9,CASSVEGRGNYNEQFF
.,TRBV29-1,CSGRGGFGTDTQYF
.,TRBV6-5,CASRIQVTHTGELFF
.,TRBV5-8,CASSLFRGGGTGELFF
.,TRBV6-6,CASSYDAAHDEAFF
TRBD1,TRBV2,CASRTGGSEKLFF
TRBD1,TRBV28,CASTRIFGTGGGDYGYTF
.,TRBV28,CASNRQMNTEAFF
.,TRBV27,CASSLSRGNQAVYGYTF
.,TRBV4-2,CASSQDLESKSGSPLHF
.,TRBV5-1,CASKEASARETQYF
TRBD2,TRBV28,CASKRGGGDTQYF
.,TRBV5-1,CASSLDGGANSGNTIYF
.,TRBV4-3,CASSHGMSYEQYF
TRBD1,TRBV2,CASSTTWTGSNSPLHF
TRBD1,TRBV6-5,CASSRDRRDNQPQHF
.,TRBV30,CAWSVGRNNQPQHF
.,TRBV5-1,CASSRGGGERLETQYF
TRBD1,TRBV19,CASSVGTGPQPQHF
TRBD1,TRBV7-2,CASSYGTGAGELFF
.,TRBV9,CASSPNDDTQYF
.,TRBV30,CAWSRVSGSNQPQHF
TRBD1,TRBV11-2,CASRSSGTGGLGAFF
.,TRBV5-1,CASSLNIATSSYEQYF
.,TRBV6-5,CASSYWGTSAGGTQYF
.,TRBV11-2,CASSLPPGREGTGELFF
.,TRBV29-1,CSVGSGYGSNQPQHF
.,TRBV5-1,CASSFAGSGTYNEQFF
.,TRBV6-1,CASSADTDTQYF
TRBD1,TRBV7-9,CASSSWRTGGSYEQYF
.,TRBV28,CASSLWGGEQYF
.,TRBV19,CASIRTVRGHGYTF
.,TRBV9,CASSVWGSYNEQFF
TRBD1,TRBV11-3,CASSMDRDRGTYNEQFF
TRBD1,TRBV2,CASRGTGAIHEQYF
.,TRBV11-2,CASSQITSSNTGELFF
TRBD2,TRBV4-2,CASSLGTSDRETQYF
TRBD1,TRBV6-1,CASSEFDRAQYF
.,TRBV28,CATSPLGRTNNEQFF
TRBD1,TRBV4-2,CASSLVSGTGGNIQYF
.,TRBV7-2,CASSSTGLEQYF
.,TRBV6-1,CASTDTYSYEQYF
.,TRBV6-5,CATQGTAWGYTF
.,TRBV7-9,CASSLAGGYEQYF
TRBD1,TRBV5-1,CASSPQTVSGQTKTYEQYF
.,TRBV5-1,CASSLGPILTNYGYTF
.,TRBV25-1,CASSDLGPSSYNEQFF
TRBD2,TRBV29-1,CSGDSGGDEQFF
TRBD1,TRBV4-1,CASSLLDRVNEKLFF
TRBD1,TRBV2,CASSDRTGAGELFF
.,TRBV7-2,CASSLEQTGELFF
.,TRBV29-1,CSVEDRKSGIANYGYTF
.,TRBV6-5,CASSYLGFSGELFF
TRBD1,TRBV18,CASSLESGTVFYGYTF
.,TRBV7-9,CASSLLVERAFF
.,TRBV27,CASSSPPGNTEAFF
.,TRBV4-2,CASSVSTDMNTEAFF
TRBD2,TRBV9,CASSVDPMGAGGREQFF